These 17 T cell receptor beta chains were sequenced from one sample in a study of vaccination effects on CD4 cells after COVID-19. Profiled with immunoSEQ multiplex PCR; TCRdb holds only in-frame clones, not every one. The sample consists of tens of thousands of clones, 55% to 75% of them appearing once. Antigens for these TCRs are unknown. Using viral peptide pools, the ViraFEST assay grew out antigen-specific CD4+ T cells prior to sequencing. Following culture for approximately 11 days, CD4+ T cells were isolated. None of these healthy vaccinees had been infected with SARS-CoV-2 before vaccination. The sequencing used CD4+ T cells from PBMCs cultured with SARS-CoV-2 spike peptides, collected before COVID-19 vaccination. These receptors were collected from a human donor who received a COVID-19 vaccine.

This clone was observed a few times. This sequence joins TRBV14 and TRBJ2-1, with D possibly being TRBD2 (6 bases). The CDR3 is 15 amino acids. Germline loops: CDR1 SGHDN, CDR2 FVKESK. Trimming shortened V by 4 bases and J by 6 bases, and 16 bases separated the two germline ends. This chain's CDR3 is CASSPGGGATNEQFF. CDR3 nucleotides: TGTGCCAGCAGCCCCGGTGGCGGGGCCACCAATGAGCAGTTCTTC. Complete variable domain (other parts from reference TRBV14 and TRBJ2-1): EAGVTQFPSHSVIEKGQTVTLRCDPISGHDNLYWYRRVMGKEIKFLLHFVKESKQDESGMPNNRFLAERTGGTYSTLKVQPAELEDSGVYFCASSPGGGATNEQFFGPGTRLTVL.

The chain links TRBV20-1 to TRBJ2-1; D gene ambiguous. CDR3 length: 10 residues. V was cut by 5 bases and J by 8 bases, with 7 bases left in between. The V gene's germline CDR1 is DFQATT and CDR2 SNEGSKA (reference sequence). This chain's CDR3 is CSAAPHEQFF. The CDR3 region has the DNA TGCAGTGCTGCCCCCCATGAGCAGTTCTTC.

This clone came up a few times. This rearrangement joins TRBV12-3 or TRBV12-4 to TRBJ1-1; D is unresolved. This CDR3 is 13 amino acids long. V was trimmed by 6 bases and J by 4 bases, leaving 12 bases between them. Here the CDR3 reads CASRWERSTEAFF. The DNA of the CDR3 is TGTGCCAGCAGATGGGAGAGGAGCACTGAAGCTTTCTTT.

V and J are TRBV27 and TRBJ1-6; 9 bases are shared with TRBD1. The junction had 3 bases not matched to a gene; V was cut back by 5 bases and J by 7 bases. Germline V lookup: CDR1 MNHEY, CDR2 SMNVEV (reference sequence). There are 14 residues in the CDR3. CDR3 bases: TGTGCCAGCAGTGCCGGGACAGGGAATTCACCCCTCCACTTT. It translates to CASSAGTGNSPLHF.

The chain has TRBV6-2 or TRBV6-3 and TRBJ2-2, with 9 bases aligning to TRBD2. After removal of 2 bases from V and 5 bases from J, the junction contained 6 bases not matched to a gene. This CDR3 spans 16 amino acids. Germline V lookup: CDR1 MNHEY, CDR2 SVGEGT. The CDR3 reads CASSYGRGGQTGELFF. The CDR3 DNA reads as TGTGCCAGCAGTTACGGGCGGGGGGGCCAGACCGGGGAGCTGTTTTTT.

This chain links TRBV5-6 with TRBJ1-6; TRBD1 aligns across 7 bases. Germline V CDR1 and CDR2: SGHDT, YYEEEE. The CDR3 runs to 16 residues. V trimming: 4 bases; J trimming: 9 bases; junction bases outside the gene matches: 13. The CDR3 spells CASSTRTGRGISPLHF. As DNA, the CDR3 is TGTGCCAGCAGCACCCGGACAGGTCGGGGTATTTCACCCCTCCACTTT.

The chain is built from TRBV7-2 and TRBJ2-3; possibly TRBD1 or TRBD2 for D (5 bases each). The ends were cut back, 5 bases at V and 1 base at J, with 13 bases in the middle. CDR1 and CDR2 from the germline V gene are SGHTA and FQGNSA. This CDR3 comprises 15 residues. Here the CDR3 reads CASSIWDGGTDTQYF. The CDR3, as DNA: TGTGCCAGCAGCATATGGGACGGAGGCACAGATACGCAGTATTTT.

The chain uses TRBV12-3 or TRBV12-4 and TRBJ2-5; TRBD1 is a possible D gene (5 bases). The CDR3 totals 13 residues. Trimming shortened V by 6 bases and J by 9 bases, and 17 bases separated the two germline ends. The CDR3 nucleotides are TGTGCCAGCAGCCCTTGGGGCCAGGTGTCCCAGTACTTC. Translated: CASSPWGQVSQYF.

The gene calls are TRBV6-2 or TRBV6-3 and TRBJ2-2; weak D call: TRBD2 (5 bases). This CDR3 is built from 14 residues. CDR1 is MNHEY, CDR2 SVGEGT, per germline. Trimming stripped 5 bases from V and 1 base from J, with 8 bases between. DNA for the CDR3: TGTGCCAGCAGTCTAACTAGGAACACCGGGGAGCTGTTTTTT. Translated, it gives CASSLTRNTGELFF.

V is TRBV10-3 and J is TRBJ2-3; D call uncertain. Per germline, CDR1 ENHRY and CDR2 SYGVKD. V gave up 8 bases and J gave up 4 bases, with 10 bases separating them. This CDR3 spans 12 amino acids. CDR3 residues: CAIGDSPDTQYF. CDR3 nucleotides: TGTGCCATCGGAGATAGCCCAGATACGCAGTATTTT.

This clone was seen once. CDR3 amino acids: CATSASPNYGYTF. For the CDR3, the DNA is TGTGCCACCAGCGCCAGCCCTAACTATGGCTACACCTTC. The rearrangement joins TRBV15 to TRBJ1-2; D is ambiguous. With 5 bases removed from V and 0 bases from J, the gap between germline ends came to 7 bases. The germline V gene encodes CDR1 LNHNV and CDR2 YYDKDF (reference sequence). There are 13 residues in the CDR3.

This clone was seen a few times. The V and J genes are TRBV18 and TRBJ1-2, with D perhaps TRBD1 (6 bases). The CDR3 is 16 amino acids. The germline V gene encodes CDR1 KGHSH and CDR2 LQKENI. Trimming removed 2 bases at V and 8 bases at J, with 21 bases between. The DNA of the CDR3 is TGTGCCAGCTCACCAGAGCAGCAGGGGCTCCTTGGGGGCTACACCTTC. Amino acids: CASSPEQQGLLGGYTF.

This clone was counted at least ten times. V usage is TRBV5-6 and J usage is TRBJ2-3; perhaps TRBD2 as D (6 bases). The germline gives CDR1 SGHDT, CDR2 YYEEEE. The CDR3 has 14 residues. Trimming removed 7 bases from V and 5 bases from J, with 17 bases in between. The CDR3 is CASAQGRRGDTQYF. CDR3 bases: TGTGCCAGCGCCCAGGGTAGGAGGGGAGATACGCAGTATTTT.

The genes are TRBV27 and TRBJ2-1; TRBD2 agrees at 9 bases. This CDR3 is 14 amino acids long. The J segment lost 15 bases and the V segment lost 2 bases, leaving 11 bases of the junction unmatched. Germline V gene sequence: CDR1 MNHEY, CDR2 SMNVEV (reference sequence). CDR3 sequence reads: CASSLRSGGRAAFF. CDR3 coding DNA: TGTGCCAGCAGTTTACGGTCCGGCGGGAGGGCTGCGTTCTTC.

The chain employs TRBV5-1 and TRBJ2-7; 8 nucleotides agree with TRBD2. The CDR3 spans 16 residues. The germline V gene encodes CDR1 SGHRS and CDR2 YFSETQ. V was pared by 1 base and J by 0 bases, with 6 bases of the junction left unmatched. The CDR3 DNA sequence: TGCGCCAGCAGCTTGACTAGCGGAGTCAGCTCCTACGAGCAGTACTTC. This sequence encodes CASSLTSGVSSYEQYF.

This chain links TRBV7-9 with TRBJ2-5; the D gene is possibly TRBD2 (6 bases). The CDR3 sequence is 16 residues long. CDR1 is SEHNR and CDR2 is FQNEAQ in the germline V gene (reference sequence). The V end was cut by 1 base, the J end by 4 bases, with 16 bases between. CDR3 DNA: TGTGCCAGCAGCTTAGTATCGTGGGGGGATAGAGAGACCCAGTACTTC. Its translation: CASSLVSWGDRETQYF.

V gene TRBV4-1 combines with J gene TRBJ2-1, with D possibly called TRBD1 or TRBD2 (7 bases each). Trimming left V 4 bases short and J 3 bases short, with 13 bases between. CDR1 and CDR2 (germline): MGHRA, YSYEKL. The CDR3 covers 15 residues. In DNA, the CDR3 is TGCGCCAGCAGCCCTCAGGGGGGGGTCTACAATGAGCAGTTCTTC. This encodes CASSPQGGVYNEQFF.